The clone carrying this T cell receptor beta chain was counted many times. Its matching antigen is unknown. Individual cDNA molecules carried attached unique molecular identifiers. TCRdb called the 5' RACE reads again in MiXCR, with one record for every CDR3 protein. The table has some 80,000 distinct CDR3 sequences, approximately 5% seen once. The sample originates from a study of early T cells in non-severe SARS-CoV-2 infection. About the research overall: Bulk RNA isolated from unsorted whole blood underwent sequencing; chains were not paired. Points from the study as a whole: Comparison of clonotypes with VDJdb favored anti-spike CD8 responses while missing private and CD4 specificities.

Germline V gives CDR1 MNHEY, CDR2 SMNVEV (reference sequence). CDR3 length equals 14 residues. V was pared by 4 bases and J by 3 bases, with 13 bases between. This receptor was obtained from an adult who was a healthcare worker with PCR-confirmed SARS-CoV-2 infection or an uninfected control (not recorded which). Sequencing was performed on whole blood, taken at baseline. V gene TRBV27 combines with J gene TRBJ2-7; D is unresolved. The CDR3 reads CASSYSLNSYEQYF. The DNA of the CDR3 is TGTGCCAGCAGTTACAGTTTGAACAGCTACGAGCAGTACTTC.